The T cell receptor beta chain under discussion was sequenced for a study of control samples from healthy donors and cancer patients (dated by TCRdb to 2019 to 2021). Concerning this clone: The clone's antigen remains unknown. No base quality information exists; no much larger clone differs at one position.

The protocol used for the library was the immunoSEQ multiplex PCR assay. The clones in this table, taken by TCRdb from immuneACCESS, are in-frame only. Not every clone is retained; where verified, under half of the shortfall comes from an unresolved V gene, and the cause of the rest is unknown. This sample lists approximately 70,000 clones; roughly 89% were detected once. Clones ranked in the top ten supply about 20% of the sample. Sequenced input: PBMCs. This clonotype originated in a man aged 55 to 70 with lung cancer.

The CDR3 loop reads CASSLADTQYF. The nucleotides read TGTGCCAGCAGCCTCGCGGATACGCAGTATTTT. The V gene is TRBV6-5 and the J gene is TRBJ2-3; the D segment cannot be called with confidence. Taken from the germline V gene, the CDR1 and CDR2 loops are MNHEY and SVGAGI. The CDR3, from cysteine to phenylalanine, totals 11 residues. Just the 33-base CDR3 DNA is kept, in frame starting at base 1. Trimming at the junction amounts to 6 bases on V and 6 bases on J, and the germline ends lie 7 bases apart.